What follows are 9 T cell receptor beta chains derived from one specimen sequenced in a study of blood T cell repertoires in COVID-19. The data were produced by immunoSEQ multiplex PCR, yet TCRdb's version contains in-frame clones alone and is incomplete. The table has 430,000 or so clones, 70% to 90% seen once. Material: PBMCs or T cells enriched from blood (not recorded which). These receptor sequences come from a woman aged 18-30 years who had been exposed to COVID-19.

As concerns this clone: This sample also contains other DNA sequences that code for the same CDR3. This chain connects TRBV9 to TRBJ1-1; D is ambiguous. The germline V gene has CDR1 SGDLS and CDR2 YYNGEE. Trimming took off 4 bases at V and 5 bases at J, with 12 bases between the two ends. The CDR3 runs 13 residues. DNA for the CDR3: TGTGCCAGCAGCCCTGGAGGTGGTACTGAAGCTTTCTTT. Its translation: CASSPGGGTEAFF.

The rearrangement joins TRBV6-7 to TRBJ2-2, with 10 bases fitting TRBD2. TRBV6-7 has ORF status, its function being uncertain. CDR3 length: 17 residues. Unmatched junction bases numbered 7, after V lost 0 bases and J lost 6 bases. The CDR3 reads CASSYSWLAGVAGELFF. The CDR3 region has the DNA TGTGCCAGCAGTTACTCGTGGCTAGCGGGAGTTGCCGGGGAGCTGTTTTTT.

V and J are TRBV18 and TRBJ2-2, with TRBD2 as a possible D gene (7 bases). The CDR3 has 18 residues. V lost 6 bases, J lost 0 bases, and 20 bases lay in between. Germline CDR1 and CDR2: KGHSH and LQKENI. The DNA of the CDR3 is TGTGCCAGCTCCCCCGACTGGGGGGGACATTCGAACACCGGGGAGCTGTTTTTT. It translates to CASSPDWGGHSNTGELFF.

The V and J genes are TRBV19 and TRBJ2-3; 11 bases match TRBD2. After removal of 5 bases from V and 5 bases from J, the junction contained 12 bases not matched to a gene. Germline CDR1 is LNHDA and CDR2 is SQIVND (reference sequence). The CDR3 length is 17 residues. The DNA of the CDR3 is TGTGCCAGTAGTTCCACGCGGGGTAGCGGGAGGGGAGATACGCAGTATTTT. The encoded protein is CASSSTRGSGRGDTQYF.

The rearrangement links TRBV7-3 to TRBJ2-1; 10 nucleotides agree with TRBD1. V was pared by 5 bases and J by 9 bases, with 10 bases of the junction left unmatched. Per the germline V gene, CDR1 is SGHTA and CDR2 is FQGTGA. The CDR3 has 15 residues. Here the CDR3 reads CASSLPGTGAGEQFF. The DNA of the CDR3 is TGTGCCAGCAGCCTTCCCGGGACAGGGGCGGGTGAGCAGTTCTTC.

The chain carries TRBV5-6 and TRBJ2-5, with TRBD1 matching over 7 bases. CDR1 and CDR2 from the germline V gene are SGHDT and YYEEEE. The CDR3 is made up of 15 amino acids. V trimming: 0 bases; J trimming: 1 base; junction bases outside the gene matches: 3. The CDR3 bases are TGTGCCAGCAGCTTGGGACAGGGAAGCCAAGAGACCCAGTACTTC. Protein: CASSLGQGSQETQYF.

The CDR3 DNA reads TGTGCCAGCAGTTTATCTGGACAGGGTTACACCGGGGAGCTGTTTTTT. This encodes CASSLSGQGYTGELFF. This chain joins TRBV28 and TRBJ2-2, with TRBD1 matching over 8 bases. Germline V gene data show CDR1 as MDHEN and CDR2 as SYDVKM. V shed 1 base and J 3 bases; nucleotides not matched to a gene: 4. The CDR3 contains 16 residues.

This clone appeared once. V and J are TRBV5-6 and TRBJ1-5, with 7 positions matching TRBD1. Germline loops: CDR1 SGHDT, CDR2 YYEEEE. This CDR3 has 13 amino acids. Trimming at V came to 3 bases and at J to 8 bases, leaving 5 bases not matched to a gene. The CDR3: CASSYAGGEPQHF. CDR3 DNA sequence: TGTGCCAGCAGCTATGCAGGGGGAGAGCCCCAGCATTTT.

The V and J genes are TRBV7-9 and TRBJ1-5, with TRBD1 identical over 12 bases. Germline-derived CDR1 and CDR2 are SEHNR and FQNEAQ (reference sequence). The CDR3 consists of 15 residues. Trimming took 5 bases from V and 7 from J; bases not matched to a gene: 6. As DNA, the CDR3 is TGTGCCAGCAGCCCGGGGACAGGGGGCGGGCAGCCCCAGCATTTT. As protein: CASSPGTGGGQPQHF. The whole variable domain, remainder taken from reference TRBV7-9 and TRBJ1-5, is DTGVSQNPRHKITKRGQNVTFRCDPISEHNRLYWYRQTLGQGPEFLTYFQNEAQLEKSRLLSDRFSAERPKGSFSTLEIQRTEQGDSAMYLCASSPGTGGGQPQHFGDGTRLSIL.